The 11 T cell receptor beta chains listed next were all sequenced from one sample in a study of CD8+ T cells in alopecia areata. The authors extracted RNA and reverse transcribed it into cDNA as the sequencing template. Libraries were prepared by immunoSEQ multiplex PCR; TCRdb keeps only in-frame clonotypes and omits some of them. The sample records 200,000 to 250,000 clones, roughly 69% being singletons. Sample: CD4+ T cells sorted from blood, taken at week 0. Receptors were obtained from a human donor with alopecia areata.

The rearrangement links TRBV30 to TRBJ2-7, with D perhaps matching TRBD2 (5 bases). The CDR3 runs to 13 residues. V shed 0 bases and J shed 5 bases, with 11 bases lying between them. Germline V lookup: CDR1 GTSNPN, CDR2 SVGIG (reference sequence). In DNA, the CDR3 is TGTGCCTGGAGTGTACGGGGAATCCACGAGCAGTACTTC. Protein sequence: CAWSVRGIHEQYF.

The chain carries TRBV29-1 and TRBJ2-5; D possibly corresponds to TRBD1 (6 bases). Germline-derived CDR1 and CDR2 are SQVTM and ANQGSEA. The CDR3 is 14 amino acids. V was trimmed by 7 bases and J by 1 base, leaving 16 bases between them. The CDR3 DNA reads TGCAGCGCCTCAGGGGCAAGAACCCAAGAGACCCAGTACTTC. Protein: CSASGARTQETQYF.

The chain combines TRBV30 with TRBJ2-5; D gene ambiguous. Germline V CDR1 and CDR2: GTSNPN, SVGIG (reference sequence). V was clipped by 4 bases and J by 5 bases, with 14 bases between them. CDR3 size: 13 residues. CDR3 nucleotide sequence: TGTGCCTGGAATCGGGTCTCCGGGGAGACCCAGTACTTC. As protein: CAWNRVSGETQYF.

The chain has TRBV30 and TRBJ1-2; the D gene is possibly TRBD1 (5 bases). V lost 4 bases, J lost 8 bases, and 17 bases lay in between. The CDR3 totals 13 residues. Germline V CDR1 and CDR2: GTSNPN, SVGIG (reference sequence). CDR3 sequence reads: CAWMRGRNIGYTF. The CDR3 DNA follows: TGTGCCTGGATGCGGGGGAGAAACATCGGCTACACCTTC.

The CDR3 region has the DNA TGTGCCAGCGCCAGGGACAGGGGCTTACTTTACGAGCAGTACTTC. Encoded protein: CASARDRGLLYEQYF. The rearrangement joins TRBV6-5 to TRBJ2-7; 10 positions agree with TRBD1. After removal of 8 bases from V and 4 bases from J, the junction contained 11 bases not matched to a gene. CDR1 and CDR2 (germline): MNHEY, SVGAGI. The CDR3 sequence is 15 residues long.

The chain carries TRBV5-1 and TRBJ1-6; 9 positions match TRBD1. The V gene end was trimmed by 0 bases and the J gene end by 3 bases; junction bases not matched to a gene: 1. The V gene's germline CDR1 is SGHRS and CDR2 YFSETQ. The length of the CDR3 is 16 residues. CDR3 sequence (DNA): TGCGCCAGCAGCTTGGTGGGACAGGGCTATAATTCACCCCTCCACTTT. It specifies CASSLVGQGYNSPLHF.

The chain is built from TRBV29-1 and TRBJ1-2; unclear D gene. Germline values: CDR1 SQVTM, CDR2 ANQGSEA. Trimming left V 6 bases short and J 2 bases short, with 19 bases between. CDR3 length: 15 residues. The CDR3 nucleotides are TGCAGCGTGGATACGGTATTGCGCGGGAACTATGGCTACACCTTC. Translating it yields CSVDTVLRGNYGYTF.

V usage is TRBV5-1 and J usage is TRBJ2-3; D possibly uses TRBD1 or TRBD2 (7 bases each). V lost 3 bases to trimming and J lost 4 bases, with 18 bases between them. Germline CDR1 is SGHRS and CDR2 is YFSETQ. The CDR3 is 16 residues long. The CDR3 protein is CASSSFHRGGPDTQYF. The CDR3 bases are TGCGCCAGCAGCTCCTTTCACAGGGGAGGGCCAGATACGCAGTATTTT.

DNA for the CDR3: TGCGCCAGCAGCTTGGCTGAACAGGGTCGGGAGCAGTACTTC. Translation gives CASSLAEQGREQYF. The genes are TRBV5-1 and TRBJ2-7; a possible D gene is TRBD1 (6 bases). Germline loops: CDR1 SGHRS, CDR2 YFSETQ. This CDR3 contains 14 residues. V was cut by 0 bases and J by 7 bases, with 14 bases left in between.

The chain's CDR3 is CAWSGQTYNQPQHF. The CDR3 coding sequence is TGTGCCTGGTCGGGGCAGACCTACAATCAGCCCCAGCATTTT. The chain combines TRBV30 with TRBJ1-5, with D possibly being TRBD1 (5 bases). V was pared by 5 bases and J by 3 bases, with 14 bases between. CDR1 and CDR2 (germline): GTSNPN, SVGIG (reference sequence). This CDR3 region has 14 residues.

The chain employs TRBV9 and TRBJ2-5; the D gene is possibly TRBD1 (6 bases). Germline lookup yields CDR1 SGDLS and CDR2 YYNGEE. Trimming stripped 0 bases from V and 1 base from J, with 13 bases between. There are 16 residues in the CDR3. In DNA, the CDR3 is TGTGCCAGCAGCGTAGCTACTAGGACAGCCCAAGAGACCCAGTACTTC. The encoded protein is CASSVATRTAQETQYF.